The subject of this entry is one T cell receptor beta chain. The antigen remains unidentified. This sample is part of a study of T cell responses to AZD1222 COVID-19 vaccine. General study findings and limits: Increases in Spike-specific TCR breadth and depth were seen after two AZD1222 doses. Vaccine-related CD4 TCRs covered spike, predominating at 160-218 and 743-854. Regions left unmutated in variants are reportedly the target of nearly half of spike-specific TCRs.

Profiled with immunoSEQ multiplex PCR; TCRdb holds only in-frame clones, not every one. The top ten clones hold 1.6% of a sample with some 110,000 clones, around 91% of them seen once. It was second doses at about 4 or about 12 weeks that were pooled. V was clipped by 6 bases and J by 8 bases, with 16 bases between them. Germline-derived CDR1 and CDR2 are MDHEN and SYDVKM. The CDR3 length is 14 residues. This material consisted of peripheral blood, taken 28 days after the second AZD1222 dose. The chain carries TRBV28 and TRBJ1-4; the D gene is possibly TRBD1 (5 bases). The TCR comes from an adult who received the AZD1222 COVID-19 vaccine. DNA for the CDR3: TGTGCCAGCAGGACCGGGACGTCTCACGAAAAACTGTTTTTT. Its protein product is CASRTGTSHEKLFF.